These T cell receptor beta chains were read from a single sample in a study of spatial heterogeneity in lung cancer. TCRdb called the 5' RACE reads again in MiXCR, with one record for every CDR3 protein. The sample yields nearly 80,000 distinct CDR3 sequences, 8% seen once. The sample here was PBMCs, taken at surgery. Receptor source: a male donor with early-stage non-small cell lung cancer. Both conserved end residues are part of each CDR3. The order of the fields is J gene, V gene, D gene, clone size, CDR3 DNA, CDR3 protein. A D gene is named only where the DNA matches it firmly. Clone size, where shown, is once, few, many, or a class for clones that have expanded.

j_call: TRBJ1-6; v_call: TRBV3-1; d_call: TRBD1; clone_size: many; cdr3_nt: TGTGCCAGTTCTCCGGGACAGACTAATTCACCCCTCCACTTT; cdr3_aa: CASSPGQTNSPLHF
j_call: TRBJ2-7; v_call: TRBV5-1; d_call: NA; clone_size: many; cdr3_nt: TGCGCCAGCAGCCGGACAGACTACGAGCAGTACTTC; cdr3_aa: CASSRTDYEQYF
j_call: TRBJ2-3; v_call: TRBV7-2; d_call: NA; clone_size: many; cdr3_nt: TGTGCCAGCAGCGCGGGGCGACCTTTCTTCACAGATACGCAGTATTTT; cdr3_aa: CASSAGRPFFTDTQYF
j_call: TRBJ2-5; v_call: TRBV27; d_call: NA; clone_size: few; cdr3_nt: TGTGCCAGCAGTTTCAGGGGTGAGACCCAGTACTTC; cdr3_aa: CASSFRGETQYF
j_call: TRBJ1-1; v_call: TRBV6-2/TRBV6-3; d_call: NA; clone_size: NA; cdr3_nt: TGTGCCAGCAGTTACCTCGGAGCGGGGGACACTGAAGCTTTCTTT; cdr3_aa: CASSYLGAGDTEAFF
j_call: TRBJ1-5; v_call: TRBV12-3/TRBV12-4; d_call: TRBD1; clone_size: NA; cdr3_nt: TGTGCCAGCAGTCGGACAGGGGCGGTTTATAGCAATCAGCCCCAGCATTTT; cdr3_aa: CASSRTGAVYSNQPQHF
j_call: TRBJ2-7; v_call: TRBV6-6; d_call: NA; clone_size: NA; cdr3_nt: TGTGCCAGCAGTTACTCGAAACAGGGTCAGTACTTC; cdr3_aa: CASSYSKQGQYF
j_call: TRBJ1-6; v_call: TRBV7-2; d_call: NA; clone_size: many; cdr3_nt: TGTGCCAGCAGCTTAGTGGCGGGTGGTAATTCACCCCTCCACTTT; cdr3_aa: CASSLVAGGNSPLHF
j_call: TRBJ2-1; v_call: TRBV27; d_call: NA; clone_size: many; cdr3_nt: TGTGCCAGCGGCGGGTGGGGCGGCGATGAGCAGTTCTTC; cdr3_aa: CASGGWGGDEQFF
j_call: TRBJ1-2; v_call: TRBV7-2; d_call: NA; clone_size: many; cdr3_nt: TGTGCCAGCAGCCACGGTGTAGGTGCCTGGGGCTACACCTTC; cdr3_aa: CASSHGVGAWGYTF
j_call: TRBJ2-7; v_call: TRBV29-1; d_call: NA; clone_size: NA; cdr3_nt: TGCAGCGTTGAAGATTACGAGCAGTACTTC; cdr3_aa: CSVEDYEQYF
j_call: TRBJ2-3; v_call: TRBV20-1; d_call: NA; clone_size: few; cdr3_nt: TGCAGTGCTAGAGGGCTGGGGGCAGATACGCAGTATTTT; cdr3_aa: CSARGLGADTQYF
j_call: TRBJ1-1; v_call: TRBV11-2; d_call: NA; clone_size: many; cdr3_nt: TGTGCCAGCAGCTCACAAGGCCAGGTGAACACTGAAGCTTTCTTT; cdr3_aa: CASSSQGQVNTEAFF
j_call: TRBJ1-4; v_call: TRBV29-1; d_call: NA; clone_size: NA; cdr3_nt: TGCAGCGCTGCGGAGCAAAATGAAAAACTGTTTTTT; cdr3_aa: CSAAEQNEKLFF
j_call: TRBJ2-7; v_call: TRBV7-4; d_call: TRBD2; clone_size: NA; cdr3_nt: TGTGCCAGCAGCCCCCCCTCGCTAGCGGAGCTTTCCTACGAGCAGTACTTC; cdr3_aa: CASSPPSLAELSYEQYF
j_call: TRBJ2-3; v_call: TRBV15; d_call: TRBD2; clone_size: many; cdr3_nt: TGTGCCACCAGCAGAGATCGAGGGACTAGTGAGACAGATACGCAGTATTTT; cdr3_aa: CATSRDRGTSETDTQYF
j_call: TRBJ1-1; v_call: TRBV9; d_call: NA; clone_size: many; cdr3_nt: TGTGCCAGCACACGGGACGGATGGATGAACACTGAAGCTTTCTTT; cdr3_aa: CASTRDGWMNTEAFF
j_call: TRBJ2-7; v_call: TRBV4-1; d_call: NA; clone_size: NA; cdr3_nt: TGCGCCAGCAGCCAAGGGAGGCGAGGAGGACCGGGGCCTCGGGAGCAGTACTTC; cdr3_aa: CASSQGRRGGPGPREQYF
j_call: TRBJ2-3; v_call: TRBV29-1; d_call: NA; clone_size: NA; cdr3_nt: TGCAGCGTGCGGCAGGGAGCAGATACGCAGTATTTT; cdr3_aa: CSVRQGADTQYF
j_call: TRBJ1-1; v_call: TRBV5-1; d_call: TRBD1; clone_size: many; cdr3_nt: TGCGCCAGCAACGATCCCGGACAGGGGAACACTGAAGCTTTCTTT; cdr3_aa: CASNDPGQGNTEAFF
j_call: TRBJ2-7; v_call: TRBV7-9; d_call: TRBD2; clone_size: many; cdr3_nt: TGTGCCAGCAGCTCCAAGGCCCTCGCGGGAGGGCCGGGTAGCGAGCAGTACTTC; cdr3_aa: CASSSKALAGGPGSEQYF
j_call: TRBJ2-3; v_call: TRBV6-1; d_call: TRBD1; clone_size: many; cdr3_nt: TGTGCCAGCAGTCAGGACAGGGACACGCAGTATTTT; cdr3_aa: CASSQDRDTQYF
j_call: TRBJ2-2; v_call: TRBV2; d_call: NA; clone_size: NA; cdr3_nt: TGTGCCAGCAGTCTAACTAGCAGGCTTACCACCGGGGAGCTGTTTTTT; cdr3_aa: CASSLTSRLTTGELFF
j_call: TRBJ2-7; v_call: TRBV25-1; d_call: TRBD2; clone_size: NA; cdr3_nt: TGTGCCAGCAGTGCGGGACTAGCGGGAGCCTACGAGCAGTACTTC; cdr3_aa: CASSAGLAGAYEQYF
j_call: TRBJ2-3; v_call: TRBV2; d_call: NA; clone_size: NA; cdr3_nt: TGTGCCAGCAGTGAAGAAAGGGGTGATGAGGATACGCAGTATTTT; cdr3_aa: CASSEERGDEDTQYF
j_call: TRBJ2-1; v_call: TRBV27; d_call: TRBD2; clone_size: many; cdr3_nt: TGTGCCAGCATGGAAGCGGGAGGTTCTTACAATGAGCAGTTCTTC; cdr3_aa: CASMEAGGSYNEQFF
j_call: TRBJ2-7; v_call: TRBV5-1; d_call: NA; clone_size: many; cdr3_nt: TGCGCCAGCAGCTTGGCTCGGGACACTTCCTCCTACGAGCAGTACTTC; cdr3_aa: CASSLARDTSSYEQYF
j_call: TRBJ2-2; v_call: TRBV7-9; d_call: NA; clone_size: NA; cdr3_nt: TGTGCCAGCAGCCGGGACCACACCGGGGAGCTGTTTTTT; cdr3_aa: CASSRDHTGELFF
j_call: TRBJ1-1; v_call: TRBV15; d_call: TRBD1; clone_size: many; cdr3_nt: TGTGCCACCGTTAAACAGGGGGCCACTGAAGCTTTCTTT; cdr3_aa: CATVKQGATEAFF
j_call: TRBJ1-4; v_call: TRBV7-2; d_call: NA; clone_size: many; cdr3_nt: TGTGCCAGCAGCTCGCCATTACGGGACACGGCTGAAAAACTGTTTTTT; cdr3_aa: CASSSPLRDTAEKLFF
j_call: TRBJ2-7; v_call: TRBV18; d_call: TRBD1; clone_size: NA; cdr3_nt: TGTGCCAGCTCCCCCGGGACAGACAACTACGAGCAGTACTTC; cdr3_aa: CASSPGTDNYEQYF
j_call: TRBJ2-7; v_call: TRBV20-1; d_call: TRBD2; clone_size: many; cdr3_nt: TGCAGTGCTAGCCAACTAGCGGGATACTCGGAGCAGTACTTC; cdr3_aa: CSASQLAGYSEQYF
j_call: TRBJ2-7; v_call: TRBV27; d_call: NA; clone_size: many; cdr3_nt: TGTGCCAGCAGTTTTTTTCCCGGTAGCTCCTACGAGCAGTACTTC; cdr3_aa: CASSFFPGSSYEQYF
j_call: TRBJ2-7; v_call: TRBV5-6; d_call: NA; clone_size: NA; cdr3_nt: TGTGCCAGCAGCTTGGAAGGTGTTAGCGTAGACGAGCAGTACTTC; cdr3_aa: CASSLEGVSVDEQYF
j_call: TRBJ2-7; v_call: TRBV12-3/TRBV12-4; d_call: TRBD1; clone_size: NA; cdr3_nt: TGTGCCAGCAGAGCGGTCGGGACAGGGGGCGAGCAGTACTTC; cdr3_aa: CASRAVGTGGEQYF
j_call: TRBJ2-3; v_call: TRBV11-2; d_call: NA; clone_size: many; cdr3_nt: TGTGCCAGCAGTCTGGGAGCGCATAGCACAGATACGCAGTATTTT; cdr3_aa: CASSLGAHSTDTQYF
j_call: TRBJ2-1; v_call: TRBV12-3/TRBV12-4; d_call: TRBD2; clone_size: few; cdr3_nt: TGTGCCAGCAGTTGGCGCCTCTTTAGCGGGAGGGCCCCGCGGGGGTCCTACAATGAGCAGTTCTTC; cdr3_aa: CASSWRLFSGRAPRGSYNEQFF
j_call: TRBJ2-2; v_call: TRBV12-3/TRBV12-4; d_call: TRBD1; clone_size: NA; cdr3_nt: TGTGCCAGCAGCTCAGTTGGGACAGGGGTCACCGGGGAGCTGTTTTTT; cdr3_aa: CASSSVGTGVTGELFF
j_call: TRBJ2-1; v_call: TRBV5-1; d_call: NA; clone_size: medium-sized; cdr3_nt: TGCGCCAGCAGCTTGGCGGGGCATGAGCAGTTCTTC; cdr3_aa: CASSLAGHEQFF
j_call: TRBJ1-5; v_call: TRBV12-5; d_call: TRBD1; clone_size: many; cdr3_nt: TGTGCTAGTGGACCCGACAGGGAGTATCAGCCCCAGCATTTT; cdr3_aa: CASGPDREYQPQHF
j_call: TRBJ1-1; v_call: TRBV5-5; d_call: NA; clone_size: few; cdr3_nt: TGTGCCAGCAGCTTGGGTTTGGCGGTGGCAGGGACCCACACTGAAGCTTTCTTT; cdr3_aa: CASSLGLAVAGTHTEAFF
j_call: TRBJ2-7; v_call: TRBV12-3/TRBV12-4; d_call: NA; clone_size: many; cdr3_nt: TGTGCCAGCAGTCCTGACACTAGGAGACACGAGCAGTACTTC; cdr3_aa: CASSPDTRRHEQYF
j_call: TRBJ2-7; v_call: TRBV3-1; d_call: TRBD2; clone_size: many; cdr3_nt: TGCGCCAGCAGCCAAGTCGGGGGGTACGAGCAGTACTTC; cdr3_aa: CASSQVGGYEQYF
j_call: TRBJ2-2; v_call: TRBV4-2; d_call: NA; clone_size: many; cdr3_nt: TGTGCCAGCAGCCAAGCCCCGGGACCAGACACCGGGGAGCTGTTTTTT; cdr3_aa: CASSQAPGPDTGELFF
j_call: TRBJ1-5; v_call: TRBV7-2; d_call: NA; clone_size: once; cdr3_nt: TGTGCCAGCACCCCAGCGGTAGATCAGCCCCAGCATTTT; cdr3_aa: CASTPAVDQPQHF
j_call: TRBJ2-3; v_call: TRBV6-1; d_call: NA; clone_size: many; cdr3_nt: TGTGCCAGCAGTGAAGGAGGGGGGGCAGATACGCAGTATTTT; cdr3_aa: CASSEGGGADTQYF
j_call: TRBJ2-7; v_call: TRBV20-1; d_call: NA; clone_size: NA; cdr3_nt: TGCAGTGCTAGAGGAGGGTTCATCTACGAGCAGTACTTC; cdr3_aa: CSARGGFIYEQYF
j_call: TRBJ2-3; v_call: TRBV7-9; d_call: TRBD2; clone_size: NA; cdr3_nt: TGTGCCAGCAGCTCCCGACTAGCAGGGGATACGCAGTATTTT; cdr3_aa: CASSSRLAGDTQYF
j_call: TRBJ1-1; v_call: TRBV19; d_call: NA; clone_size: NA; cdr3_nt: TGTGCCAGTACCTCTCGGGGGCGGGTAACTGAAGCTTTCTTT; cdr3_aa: CASTSRGRVTEAFF
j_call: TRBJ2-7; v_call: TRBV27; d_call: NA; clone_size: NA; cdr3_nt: TGTGCCAGCAGTCCTCAACGGAGCGGGCCCATAGTCCCCTACGAGCAGTACTTC; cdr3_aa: CASSPQRSGPIVPYEQYF
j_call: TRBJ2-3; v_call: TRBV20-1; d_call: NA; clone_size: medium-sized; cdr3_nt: TGCAGTGCCCGGAATGGAACGCAGTATTTT; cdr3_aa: CSARNGTQYF
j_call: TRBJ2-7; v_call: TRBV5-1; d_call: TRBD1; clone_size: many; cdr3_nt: TGCGCCAGCAGCTACTTGACAGGGTACGAGCAGTACTTC; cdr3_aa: CASSYLTGYEQYF
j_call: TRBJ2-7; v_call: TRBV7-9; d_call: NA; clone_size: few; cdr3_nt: TGTGCCAGCAACCAAGGGAGCTCCTACGAGCAGTACTTC; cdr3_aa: CASNQGSSYEQYF
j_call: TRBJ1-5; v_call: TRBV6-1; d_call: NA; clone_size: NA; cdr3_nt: TGTGCCAGCAGTGACCAAATTAGCAATCAGCCCCAGCATTTT; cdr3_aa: CASSDQISNQPQHF
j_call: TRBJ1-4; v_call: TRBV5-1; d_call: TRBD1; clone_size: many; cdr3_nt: TGCGCCAGCAGCCTTGGGACAGATAATAATGAAAAACTGTTTTTT; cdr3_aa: CASSLGTDNNEKLFF